This T cell receptor (beta chain) is drawn from a study of control samples from healthy donors and cancer patients. Germline V lookup: CDR1 SNHLY, CDR2 FYNNEI. Trimming took off 6 bases at V and 0 bases at J, with 14 bases between the two ends. This CDR3 contains 15 residues. Method: immunoSEQ multiplex PCR; TCRdb's copy keeps in-frame clones and lacks some. The repertoire holds about 150,000 clones, 88% seen once, with more than 1.5% in the top ten. The sequenced sample was blood. This TCR came from a man aged 18 to 29 in good health. The chain employs TRBV2 and TRBJ1-2, with D tentatively TRBD1 (5 bases). CDR3 in DNA: TGTGCCAGCAGCCCAGGGCACTCGACTAACTATGGCTACACCTTC. Its translation: CASSPGHSTNYGYTF.